Below, 23 T cell receptor beta chains from the same sample are listed, as sequenced in a study of vaccination and CD4 T cells after COVID-19. Their recognized antigens are unknown. Treatment specified: approximately 9-day PBMC culture with coronavirus spike peptide pools or control peptides (ViraFEST assay). Oncomine TCR Beta short-read sequencing was applied to DNA from cultured CD4+ T cells. One entry per CDR3 protein, called by TCRdb with MiXCR from the PCR reads. The data hold over 1,500 distinct CDR3 sequences, with 70% observed a single time. Sequencing was performed on CD4+ T cells from blood, cultured in vitro, taken after SARS-CoV-2 vaccination. These receptors were collected from a human donor who had recovered from COVID-19.

The gene calls are TRBV20-1 and TRBJ2-1; D may correspond to TRBD1 or TRBD2 (6 bases each). The CDR3 covers 15 residues. CDR1 and CDR2 (germline): DFQATT, SNEGSKA (reference sequence). V lost 5 bases and J lost 3, with 17 bases in between. CDR3 nucleotide sequence: TGCAGTGCTGCCCCGGGGGCGGTTTACTACAATGAGCAGTTCTTC. This encodes CSAAPGAVYYNEQFF.

The chain uses TRBV7-9 and TRBJ2-2; TRBD1 is a possible D gene (6 bases). There are 15 residues in the CDR3. Germline CDR1 reads SEHNR; CDR2 reads FQNEAQ (reference sequence). V dropped 5 bases and J dropped 3 bases, with 13 bases sitting between them. CDR3 region: CASSPRGGDTGELFF. The CDR3 nucleotides read TGTGCCAGCAGCCCCAGGGGTGGCGACACCGGGGAGCTGTTTTTT.

The chain is built from TRBV30 and TRBJ1-2, with D perhaps TRBD1 (5 bases). Germline CDR1 GTSNPN, CDR2 SVGIG (reference sequence). The CDR3 covers 12 residues. V lost 5 bases and J lost 6, with 13 bases in between. CDR3 DNA sequence: TGTGCCTGGTTCGGGGCCGGGGATGGCTACACCTTC. Protein product: CAWFGAGDGYTF.

The rearrangement joins TRBV2 to TRBJ2-5, with TRBD1 matching 7 bases. V dropped 6 bases and J dropped 5; count of bases not matched to a gene: 6. This CDR3 region has 13 residues. Germline V gene lookup returns CDR1 SNHLY and CDR2 FYNNEI. Here the CDR3 reads CASRYDRAETQYF. The CDR3 DNA sequence: TGTGCCAGCAGATACGACAGGGCCGAGACCCAGTACTTC. Full variable domain (remainder filled in from reference TRBV2 and TRBJ2-5): EPEVTQTPSHQVTQMGQEVILRCVPISNHLYFYWYRQILGQKVEFLVSFYNNEISEKSEIFDDQFSVERPDGSNFTLKIRSTKLEDSAMYFCASRYDRAETQYFGPGTRLLVL.

The chain is built from TRBV10-1 and TRBJ2-7; D is unresolved. CDR3 size: 12 residues. Germline V gene data show CDR1 as WNHNN and CDR2 as SYGVQD (reference sequence). V lost 5 bases to trimming and J lost 3 bases, with 8 bases between them. The CDR3 sequence is CASSNDLYEQYF. The CDR3 nucleotides read TGCGCCAGCAGTAACGACCTCTACGAGCAGTACTTC.

The chain is built from TRBV7-9 and TRBJ2-1; D gene ambiguous. The CDR3 runs 15 residues. The V end was cut by 1 base, the J end by 6 bases, with 13 bases between. Germline-derived CDR1 and CDR2 are SEHNR and FQNEAQ (reference sequence). The CDR3: CASSLVLGTPNEQFF. For the CDR3, the DNA is TGTGCCAGCAGCTTAGTTCTTGGAACGCCCAATGAGCAGTTCTTC.

By share of the sample, this clonotype is medium-sized (0.01 to 0.1%). The genes are TRBV7-9 and TRBJ1-2; no firm D call. The V gene's germline CDR1 is SEHNR and CDR2 FQNEAQ (reference sequence). The CDR3 spans 11 residues. The V and J ends lost 5 bases and 1 base respectively, with 2 bases between them. The CDR3 DNA is TGTGCCAGCAGCAATAACTATGGCTACACCTTC. Amino acids: CASSNNYGYTF.

J is TRBJ1-2 and V is TRBV7-3; 9 bases are shared with TRBD1. Germline V gene sequence: CDR1 SGHTA, CDR2 FQGTGA. This CDR3 is built from 14 residues. V lost 4 bases, J lost 4 bases, and 4 bases stayed unmatched. CDR3 bases: TGTGCCAGCAGCTCCACAGGGGGCGGCTATGGCTACACCTTC. Its translation: CASSSTGGGYGYTF.

Notes on this clonotype: It may be a read error: a sequence one base away is much more abundant. V and J are TRBV5-1 and TRBJ1-2, with D possibly being TRBD1 (6 bases). The CDR3 extends over 13 amino acids. Germline V gives CDR1 SGHRS, CDR2 YFSETQ. In DNA form, the CDR3 reads TGCACCAGCAGCACGGGGGGGCCCTATGGCTACACCTTC. Its translation: CTSSTGGPYGYTF.

The V gene is TRBV2, the J gene TRBJ2-5; 8 bases align to TRBD2. Trimming took 4 bases from V and 6 from J; bases not matched to a gene: 7. In germline, CDR1 is SNHLY, CDR2 FYNNEI. The CDR3 has 14 residues. This CDR3 is CASSVGSGAQTQYF. The CDR3 DNA sequence: TGTGCCAGCAGTGTGGGTAGCGGGGCTCAGACCCAGTACTTC.

The gene calls are TRBV24-1 and TRBJ1-5, with TRBD1 matching over 9 bases. The CDR3 extends over 15 amino acids. V shed 4 bases, J shed 6 bases, and the junction held 6 bases outside the gene matches. CDR1 is KGHDR, CDR2 SFDVKD, per germline. The CDR3: CATSDPDRGAQPQHF. DNA for the CDR3: TGTGCCACCAGTGACCCGGACAGGGGTGCTCAGCCCCAGCATTTT.

This chain joins TRBV7-9 and TRBJ1-2; the D is unclear. V shed 5 bases and J shed 5 bases, with 18 bases lying between them. CDR1 is SEHNR and CDR2 is FQNEAQ in the germline V gene (reference sequence). This CDR3 comprises 15 residues. The CDR3 loop reads CASSPNLREFYGYTF. The CDR3 nucleotides read TGTGCCAGCAGCCCCAATCTCCGGGAATTTTATGGCTACACCTTC.

The table lists this clonotype with a count of one. The V and J genes are TRBV6-1 and TRBJ1-2; 7 nucleotides match TRBD1. Germline assignment: CDR1 MNHNS and CDR2 SASEGT. Trimming took 7 bases from V and 7 from J; bases not matched to a gene: 12. This CDR3 region has 14 residues. The CDR3 sequence: CASKSPGGSVGYTF. The CDR3, as DNA: TGTGCCAGCAAGTCCCCAGGGGGAAGTGTTGGCTACACCTTC.

The V gene is TRBV6-1, the J gene TRBJ1-2, with 9 bases identical to TRBD1. The V and J ends lost 7 bases and 3 bases, in that order; junction bases with no gene match: 15. Per germline, CDR1 MNHNS and CDR2 SASEGT. The length of the CDR3 is 17 residues. The CDR3 loop is CASKGGAHRGRDYGYTF. The CDR3 DNA follows: TGTGCCAGCAAAGGAGGGGCCCACAGGGGGCGCGACTATGGCTACACCTTC.

J is TRBJ2-7 and V is TRBV5-4; 7 nucleotides agree with TRBD2. The length of the CDR3 is 11 residues. Trimming cost V 7 bases and J 6 bases; bases outside gene matches: 4. Looked up from germline, CDR1 is SGHNT and CDR2 is YYREEE (reference sequence). Here the CDR3 DNA reads TGTGCCAGCGCGATAGCGGGCGAGCAGTACTTC. Translated, it gives CASAIAGEQYF.

This rearrangement joins TRBV6-1 to TRBJ2-5; D unresolved. Germline CDR1 reads MNHNS; CDR2 reads SASEGT. Trimming cost V 6 bases and J 5 bases, with 10 bases left between them. This CDR3 is 12 amino acids long. CDR3 coding DNA: TGTGCCAGCAGCCCAGACGGGGAGACCCAGTACTTC. Translation gives CASSPDGETQYF.

The CDR3 bases are TGCAGTGCTCACGCACTAGCGGGAGGCCCTTACGAGCAGTACTTC. Encoded protein: CSAHALAGGPYEQYF. The chain carries TRBV20-1 and TRBJ2-7, with 12 bases that match TRBD2. J was trimmed by 4 bases and V by 5 bases; bases with no gene match: 9. CDR3 size: 15 residues. Germline V gene sequence: CDR1 DFQATT, CDR2 SNEGSKA (reference sequence).

As regards this clonotype: This sequence may be a read error, since a much larger clone differs from it by one base. The gene calls are TRBV5-8 and TRBJ2-5, with unresolved D. Germline V lookup: CDR1 SGHTS, CDR2 YDEGEE. This CDR3 has 13 amino acids. DNA for the CDR3: TGTGCCAGCAGCTTGTCCGGGTCAGAGGCCCAGTACTTC. Protein product: CASSLSGSEAQYF.

The rearrangement uses TRBV6-2 or TRBV6-3 and TRBJ2-7, with no clear D. Trimming pared 6 bases from V and 3 bases from J, leaving 21 bases between. Germline V gene sequence: CDR1 MNHEY, CDR2 SVGEGT. This CDR3 is built from 16 residues. CDR3 region: CASRPLDFPQSYEQYF. DNA of the CDR3: TGTGCCAGCAGGCCCCTTGACTTTCCTCAAAGCTACGAGCAGTACTTC.

In its sample, this clonotype was seen once. The chain employs TRBV6-2 or TRBV6-3 and TRBJ1-2; D call uncertain. The V gene lost 6 bases and the J gene lost 2 bases, with 16 bases spanning the gap. This CDR3 has 15 amino acids. CDR1 is MNHEY, CDR2 SVGEGT, per germline. CDR3 loop: CASSPAQDFNYGYTF. DNA of the CDR3: TGTGCCAGCAGCCCTGCCCAGGATTTCAACTATGGCTACACCTTC.

This chain links TRBV11-1 with TRBJ2-5; weak D call: TRBD2 (6 bases). Trimming left V 5 bases short and J 0 bases short, with 19 bases between. Germline CDR1 reads SGHAT; CDR2 reads FQDESV (reference sequence). The CDR3 loop spans 17 amino acids. The CDR3 loop reads CASSPRDWRTYQETQYF. The CDR3 nucleotides are TGTGCCAGCAGCCCCCGGGACTGGAGAACGTACCAAGAGACCCAGTACTTC.

Of note for this clonotype: One base away lies a much larger clone, so this may be a sequencing read error. The genes are TRBV20-1 and TRBJ1-2; D is ambiguous. V was pared by 4 bases and J by 3 bases, with 15 bases between. The length of the CDR3 is 14 residues. Germline CDR1 is DFQATT and CDR2 is SNEGSKA (reference sequence). This chain's CDR3 is CSAIPRYGDYGYTF. The CDR3 DNA is TGCAGTGCTATCCCCCGGTACGGAGACTATGGCTACACCTTC.

J is TRBJ1-5 and V is TRBV20-1, with D perhaps matching TRBD1 (6 bases). Trimming took 5 bases from V and 4 from J, leaving 18 bases between them. In germline, CDR1 is DFQATT, CDR2 SNEGSKA (reference sequence). CDR3 length: 15 residues. CDR3 loop: CSAQHRAGSNQPQHF. The CDR3 nucleotides read TGCAGTGCTCAGCACAGGGCTGGCTCAAATCAGCCCCAGCATTTT.